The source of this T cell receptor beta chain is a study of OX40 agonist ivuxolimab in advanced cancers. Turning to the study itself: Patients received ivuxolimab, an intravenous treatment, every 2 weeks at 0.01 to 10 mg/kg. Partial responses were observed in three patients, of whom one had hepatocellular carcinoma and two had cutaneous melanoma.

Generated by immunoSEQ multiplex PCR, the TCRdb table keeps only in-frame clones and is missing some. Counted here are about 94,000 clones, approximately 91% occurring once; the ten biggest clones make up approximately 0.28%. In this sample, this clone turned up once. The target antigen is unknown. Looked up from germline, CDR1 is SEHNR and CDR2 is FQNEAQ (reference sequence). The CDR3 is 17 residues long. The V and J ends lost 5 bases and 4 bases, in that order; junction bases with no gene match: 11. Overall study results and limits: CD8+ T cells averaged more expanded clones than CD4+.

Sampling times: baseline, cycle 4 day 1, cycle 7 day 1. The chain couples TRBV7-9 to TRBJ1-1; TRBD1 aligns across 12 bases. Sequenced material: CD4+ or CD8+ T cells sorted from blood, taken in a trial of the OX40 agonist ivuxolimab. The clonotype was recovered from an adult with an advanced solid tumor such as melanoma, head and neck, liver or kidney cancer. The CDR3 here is CASSTGQGARGFTEAFF. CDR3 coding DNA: TGTGCCAGCAGCACGGGACAGGGGGCGCGAGGGTTCACTGAAGCTTTCTTT.